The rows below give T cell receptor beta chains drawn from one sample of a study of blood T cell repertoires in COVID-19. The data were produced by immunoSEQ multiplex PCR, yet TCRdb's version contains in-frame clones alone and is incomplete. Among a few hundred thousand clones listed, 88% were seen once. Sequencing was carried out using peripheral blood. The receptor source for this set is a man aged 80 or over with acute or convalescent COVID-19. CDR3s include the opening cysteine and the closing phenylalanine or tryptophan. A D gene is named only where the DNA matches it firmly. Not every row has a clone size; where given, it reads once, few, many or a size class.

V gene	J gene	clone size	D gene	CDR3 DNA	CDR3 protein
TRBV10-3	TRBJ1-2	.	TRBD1	TGTGCCATCAGGGACAGGACTAACTATGGCTACACCTTC	CAIRDRTNYGYTF
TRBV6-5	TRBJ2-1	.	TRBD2	TGTGCCAGCAGTTACAGGGGCGGGGGGGCCCGGAATGAGCAGTTCTTC	CASSYRGGGARNEQFF
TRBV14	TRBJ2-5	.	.	TGTGCCAGCAGCCCCCGCACACAGCGGATAGAGGAGACCCAGTACTTC	CASSPRTQRIEETQYF
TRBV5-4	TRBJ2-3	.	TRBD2	TGTGCCAGCAGCCCTAGGACTAGCGGGGGCTCAGATACGCAGTATTTT	CASSPRTSGGSDTQYF
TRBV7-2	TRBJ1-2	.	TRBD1	TGTGCCAGCAGCCGGACAGGACTACGGCTGGGCTACACCTTC	CASSRTGLRLGYTF
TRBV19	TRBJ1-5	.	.	TGTGCCAGTAGTATAGATTCGGGATATAGCAATCAGCCCCAGCATTTT	CASSIDSGYSNQPQHF
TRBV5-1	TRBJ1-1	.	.	TGCGCCAGCAGCCAAACCAGCGTTAACACTGAAGCTTTCTTT	CASSQTSVNTEAFF
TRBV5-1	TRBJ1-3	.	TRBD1	TGCGCCAGCAGCCCAGGGACAGGGGATGGAAACACCATATATTTT	CASSPGTGDGNTIYF
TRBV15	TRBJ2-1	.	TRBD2	TGTGCCACCAGCAGTGGACTAGCGGGAGGGGGGAATGAGCAGTTCTTC	CATSSGLAGGGNEQFF
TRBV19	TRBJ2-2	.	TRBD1	TGTGCCAGTAGGAACACAGGGGGCATCGGGGAGCTGTTTTTT	CASRNTGGIGELFF
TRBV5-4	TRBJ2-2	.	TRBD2	TGTGCCAGCAGCCCGGGACTAGCGGGAGCCGACACCGGGGAGCTGTTTTTT	CASSPGLAGADTGELFF
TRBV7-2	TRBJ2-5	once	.	TGTGCCAGCAGCTTAGGAGGGGGGGCGACGGAGACCCAGTACTTC	CASSLGGGATETQYF
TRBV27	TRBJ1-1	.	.	TGTGCCAGCAGTTTAGAAGGCGGCACGACTGAAGCTTTCTTT	CASSLEGGTTEAFF
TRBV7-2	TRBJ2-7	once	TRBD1	TGTGCCAGCAGCTTAGGCCAGTTTCTCGGACAGGGGAGTAACGAGCAGTACTTC	CASSLGQFLGQGSNEQYF
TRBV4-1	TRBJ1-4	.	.	TGCGCCAGCAGCCGTTTGGGGGGGACAACTAATGAAAAACTGTTTTTT	CASSRLGGTTNEKLFF
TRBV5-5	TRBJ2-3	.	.	TGTGCCAGCAGCCCCAAGTCTAACTCGATCACAGATACGCAGTATTTT	CASSPKSNSITDTQYF
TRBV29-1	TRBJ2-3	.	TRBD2	TGCAGCGTTGTATGGGCTAGCGGGTACACAGATACGCAGTATTTT	CSVVWASGYTDTQYF
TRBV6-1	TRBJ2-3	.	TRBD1	TGTGCCAGCAGAGGACAGGGGTCTTCTTTGGATACGCAGTATTTT	CASRGQGSSLDTQYF
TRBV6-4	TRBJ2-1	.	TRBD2	TGTGCCAGCAGTAAGACTAGCGGGAGGGCTTCCTACAATGAGCAGTTCTTC	CASSKTSGRASYNEQFF
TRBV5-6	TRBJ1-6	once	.	TGTGCCAGCAGCTTCGGGATACTAGGAAATTCACCCCTCCACTTT	CASSFGILGNSPLHF
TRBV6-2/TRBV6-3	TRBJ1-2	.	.	TGTGCCAGCAGTTACAGCGAAGGAGGCTACACCTTC	CASSYSEGGYTF
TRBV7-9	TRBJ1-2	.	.	TGTGCCAGCAGCTTATCGGGGGATCATGGCTACACCTTC	CASSLSGDHGYTF
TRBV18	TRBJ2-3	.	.	TGTGCCAGCTCACCCCCGGAGCTACCAGATACGCAGTATTTT	CASSPPELPDTQYF
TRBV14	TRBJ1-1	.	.	TGTGCCAGCAGCGCTGTCCGGGGCACTGAAGCTTTCTTT	CASSAVRGTEAFF
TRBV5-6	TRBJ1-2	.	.	TGTGCCAGCAGCTTGGACAGAAACTATGGCTACACCTTC	CASSLDRNYGYTF
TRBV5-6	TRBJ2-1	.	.	TGTGCCAGCTCTAAGGGTGGGGGGAATGAGCAGTTCTTC	CASSKGGGNEQFF
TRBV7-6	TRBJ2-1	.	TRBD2	TGTGCCAGCAGCTTAATGCCGGGAGGGTACAATGAGCAGTTCTTC	CASSLMPGGYNEQFF